Each of the 17 T cell receptor beta chains below was sequenced from the same sample in a study of beta chain features in type 1 diabetes. Every isolated RNA sample was fully reverse transcribed, so sequencing captured expressed TCRB transcripts. Sequencing was performed with immunoSEQ multiplex PCR; in TCRdb, only in-frame clones are kept and a portion is missing. The top ten hold about 1.3% of the sample, which has more than 120,000 clones, about 10% seen once. Material: naive CD4+ T cells from blood. These receptor sequences come from a man aged 18 to 30 in good health.

The rearrangement joins TRBV5-4 to TRBJ1-4, with D maybe TRBD1 (6 bases). Trimming took 3 bases from V and 6 from J, leaving 15 bases between them. Germline V gene sequence: CDR1 SGHNT, CDR2 YYREEE (reference sequence). The CDR3 is made up of 15 amino acids. CDR3 bases: TGTGCCAGCAGCTGGCGTCCAGGGGCGGATGAAAAACTGTTTTTT. This codes for CASSWRPGADEKLFF.

This clone appeared a few times. The chain combines TRBV7-8 with TRBJ2-6, with 8 bases fitting TRBD1. Germline lookup yields CDR1 SGHVS and CDR2 FQNEAQ. Trimming took 4 bases from V and 1 from J; bases not matched to a gene: 15. The CDR3 totals 20 residues. This CDR3 reads CASSYRLGQEINSGANVLTF. CDR3 bases: TGTGCCAGCAGCTACCGCCTGGGACAGGAGATAAATTCTGGGGCCAACGTCCTGACTTTC.

In this sample, this clone turned up a few times. The rearrangement links TRBV19 to TRBJ2-5; D is possibly TRBD2 (6 bases). Trimming cost V 3 bases and J 6 bases, with 8 bases left between them. Germline V gives CDR1 LNHDA, CDR2 SQIVND (reference sequence). This CDR3 spans 12 amino acids. The CDR3 loop is CASSMGGKTQYF. In DNA, the CDR3 is TGTGCCAGTAGTATGGGGGGTAAGACCCAGTACTTC.

V and J are TRBV7-2 and TRBJ1-4; tentatively, D is TRBD1 (5 bases). CDR3 length: 15 amino acids. Germline CDR1 SGHTA, CDR2 FQGNSA. The V gene lost 5 bases and the J gene lost 3 bases, with 13 bases spanning the gap. The CDR3 reads CASSAPRASNEKLFF. The CDR3 nucleotides are TGTGCCAGCAGCGCCCCCAGGGCTTCTAATGAAAAACTGTTTTTT.

In its sample, this clone was seen a few times. This chain connects TRBV5-1 to TRBJ1-1, with D possibly matching TRBD1 (6 bases). The V gene's germline CDR1 is SGHRS and CDR2 YFSETQ. Trimming took 0 bases from V and 1 from J, leaving 10 bases between them. This CDR3 region has 15 residues. The CDR3 bases are TGCGCCAGCAGCTTGGACGGACAGAGGAACACTGAAGCTTTCTTT. Translation gives CASSLDGQRNTEAFF.

The chain uses TRBV6-6 and TRBJ1-2; weak D call: TRBD1 (6 bases). The CDR3 has 14 residues. With 2 bases removed from V and 6 bases from J, the gap between germline ends came to 13 bases. Germline loops: CDR1 MNHNY, CDR2 SVGAGI (reference sequence). CDR3 nucleotides: TGTGCCAGCAGTTACGTTTCCCGACAGGATGGCTACACCTTC. Translation gives CASSYVSRQDGYTF.

This clone was observed a few times. This chain uses TRBV5-8 with TRBJ1-1; the D gene is possibly TRBD1 (5 bases). V shed 0 bases and J shed 0 bases, with 12 bases lying between them. CDR3 size: 16 residues. Looked up from germline, CDR1 is SGHTS and CDR2 is YDEGEE. CDR3: CASSLGRYRLNTEAFF. The DNA for the CDR3 is TGTGCCAGCAGCTTGGGAAGATACAGGCTGAACACTGAAGCTTTCTTT.

This clone was counted a few times. The chain uses TRBV6-5 and TRBJ2-2; D is possibly TRBD1 (5 bases). Trimming cost V 6 bases and J 5 bases, with 13 bases left between them. The CDR3 spans 14 residues. Germline V CDR1 and CDR2: MNHEY, SVGAGI. CDR3 DNA: TGTGCCAGCAGGATACCAACAGGAACCGGGGAGCTGTTTTTT. Translating gives CASRIPTGTGELFF.

The rearrangement links TRBV27 to TRBJ2-3; D gene unclear. V was pared by 2 bases and J by 0 bases, with 6 bases between. Germline-derived CDR1 and CDR2 are MNHEY and SMNVEV (reference sequence). The CDR3 is 14 amino acids. CDR3 DNA: TGTGCCAGCAGTTTAGTCGGGAGCACAGATACGCAGTATTTT. This translates into CASSLVGSTDTQYF.

This clone was found a few times. V is TRBV7-6 and J is TRBJ2-3, with 9 bases aligning to TRBD1. Germline loops: CDR1 SGHVS, CDR2 FNYEAQ. Trimming cost V 4 bases and J 8 bases; bases outside gene matches: 13. The CDR3 is made up of 16 amino acids. DNA of the CDR3: TGTGCCAGCAGCTCCAACCCGGGACAGGGAGAAGGTACGCAGTATTTT. Translation gives CASSSNPGQGEGTQYF.

V gene TRBV19 combines with J gene TRBJ2-7; TRBD1 matches at 7 bases. From germline, CDR1 is LNHDA and CDR2 SQIVND (reference sequence). The CDR3 has 16 amino acids. Losses at the gene ends were 4 bases for V and 3 bases for J; bases not matched to a gene: 12. The CDR3 protein is CASSTGQAPGDYEQYF. CDR3 DNA: TGTGCCAGTAGTACCGGACAGGCCCCTGGAGACTACGAGCAGTACTTC.

This clone came up a few times. The chain employs TRBV30 and TRBJ2-7, with D possibly TRBD1 on 5 matching bases. V was cut by 2 bases and J by 7 bases, with 12 bases left in between. CDR1 is GTSNPN, CDR2 SVGIG, per germline (reference sequence). CDR3 length: 12 amino acids. CDR3 bases: TGTGCCTGGAGTACAGGATCCTGGGAGCAGTACTTC. Protein product: CAWSTGSWEQYF.

This clone was seen only a few times. The chain is built from TRBV7-8 and TRBJ2-5; D possibly corresponds to TRBD1 (8 bases). CDR3 length equals 15 residues. Germline V CDR1 and CDR2: SGHVS, FQNEAQ. Trimming took off 5 bases at V and 3 bases at J, with 16 bases between the two ends. The CDR3 DNA follows: TGTGCCAGCAGCGCACGCACAGGGGGGGAAGAGACCCAGTACTTC. Translation gives CASSARTGGEETQYF.

The J gene is TRBJ2-1, the V gene TRBV6-5; a possible D gene is TRBD1 (5 bases). V gave up 4 bases and J gave up 8 bases, with 12 bases separating them. There are 13 residues in the CDR3. CDR1 and CDR2 from the germline V gene are MNHEY and SVGAGI. In DNA form, the CDR3 reads TGTGCCAGCAGTTTGACAGCGCTGGATGAGCAGTTCTTC. Protein: CASSLTALDEQFF.

V usage is TRBV4-2 and J usage is TRBJ2-3; TRBD2 matches at 14 bases. This CDR3 spans 18 amino acids. The J segment lost 5 bases and the V segment lost 3 bases, leaving 10 bases of the junction unmatched. CDR1 is LGHNA, CDR2 YNFKEQ, per germline. The CDR3 is CASSHTGTSGGRLDTQYF. CDR3 coding DNA: TGTGCCAGCAGCCACACCGGGACTAGCGGGGGCAGGTTAGATACGCAGTATTTT.

The genes are TRBV5-1 and TRBJ2-7, with 7 positions matching TRBD1. This CDR3 contains 14 residues. Germline V gene data show CDR1 as SGHRS and CDR2 as YFSETQ. V lost 0 bases, J lost 5 bases, and 5 bases stayed unmatched. CDR3 in amino acids: CASSLETGENEQYF. In nucleotides, the CDR3 is TGCGCCAGCAGCTTGGAAACAGGGGAGAACGAGCAGTACTTC.

This clone appeared a few times. This chain links TRBV19 with TRBJ2-7; the match to TRBD1 covers 9 bases. J lost 4 bases, V lost 5 bases, and 6 bases had no gene match. From germline, CDR1 is LNHDA and CDR2 SQIVND (reference sequence). This CDR3 comprises 14 residues. CDR3: CASSGRQGEYEQYF. Here the CDR3 DNA reads TGTGCCAGTAGTGGTAGACAGGGGGAATACGAGCAGTACTTC.